This T cell receptor (beta chain) was recovered during a study of T cell repertoires in cytomegalovirus infection. Study summary: Public TCR beta signatures marked donors with CMV infection and the matching HLA.

TCRdb ran MiXCR on the reads and lists one entry per CDR3 protein. The profile shows 290,000 or so distinct CDR3 sequences, about a quarter of them singletons. The germline V gene has CDR1 SNHLY and CDR2 FYNNEI. Trimming took off 3 bases at V and 5 bases at J, with 16 bases between the two ends. CDR3 length: 15 residues. Concerning this clonotype: Its antigen is as yet unknown.

Overall study results and limits: Carriers of CMV and the relevant HLA type were discriminated by public TCR beta frequency. Predominance within the ex vivo response was attributable to HLA-C-restricted CMV-specific TCR beta clonotypes.

The material sequenced was PBMCs. The sequence came from a human donor in good health (CMV status not recorded). Some clones in this sample may be carry-over from other donors' samples. The rearrangement joins TRBV2 to TRBJ2-5, with D possibly matching TRBD1 (6 bases). CDR3 nucleotides: TGTGCCAGCAGTGATTCCAGGGGCCACCTCGAGACCCAGTACTTC. Residues: CASSDSRGHLETQYF.